These 16 T cell receptor beta chains originate from one sample sequenced in a study of blood T cell repertoires in COVID-19. Only in-frame clones appear in the TCRdb table, and some are missing; sequencing was by immunoSEQ multiplex PCR. The top ten clones hold roughly 30% of a sample with 95,000 to 150,000 clones, approximately 87% of them seen once. The sequencing input was peripheral blood. The source of these receptors is a woman in her sixties or seventies with acute or convalescent COVID-19.

The CDR3 nucleotides read TGCGCCAGCAGCCAGCGGGGTTTGAACACTGAAGCTTTCTTT. Translating it yields CASSQRGLNTEAFF. This sequence joins TRBV4-1 and TRBJ1-1; D is uncertain. Germline V gene sequence: CDR1 MGHRA, CDR2 YSYEKL. The germline V and J ends were trimmed by 3 bases and 0 bases, with 8 bases remaining between them. The CDR3 covers 14 residues.

As to this clone: One end of the junction fails to match germline, which may point to a read error. V and J are TRBV6-5 and TRBJ2-2; 9 bases fit TRBD2. CDR3 size: 16 residues. Germline values: CDR1 MNHEY, CDR2 SVGAGI. This CDR3 is CARSSRGGAGTGELFF. The CDR3 DNA reads TGTGCCCGCAGTTCTCGCGGGGGGGCCGGGACCGGGGAGCTGTTTTTT.

The chain has TRBV5-1 and TRBJ1-2, with D maybe TRBD1 (6 bases). CDR1 and CDR2 from the germline V gene are SGHRS and YFSETQ. The V gene lost 4 bases and the J gene lost 8 bases, with 15 bases spanning the gap. There are 13 residues in the CDR3. CDR3 DNA sequence: TGCGCCAGCAGCCTCGAGAGGGGGAGCGGCTACACCTTC. Translation: CASSLERGSGYTF.

The V and J genes are TRBV30 and TRBJ1-4; D is perhaps TRBD1 (5 bases). V lost 0 bases, J lost 3 bases, and 17 bases lay in between. Germline V gives CDR1 GTSNPN, CDR2 SVGIG (reference sequence). The CDR3 consists of 17 residues. CDR3 region: CAWSVGAAVSANEKLFF. The CDR3 bases are TGTGCCTGGAGTGTAGGGGCGGCGGTGTCGGCTAATGAAAAACTGTTTTTT.

A few counts support this clone. V gene TRBV5-1 combines with J gene TRBJ1-1, with D hard to call. CDR1 and CDR2 (germline): SGHRS, YFSETQ. With 0 bases removed from V and 7 bases from J, the gap between germline ends came to 13 bases. There are 14 residues in the CDR3. CDR3 in DNA: TGCGCCAGCAGCTTGGGCGGCTATGAGGGTGAAGCTTTCTTT. Protein: CASSLGGYEGEAFF. The entire variable domain, with the rest obtained from reference TRBV5-1 and TRBJ1-1, is as follows: KAGVTQTPRYLIKTRGQQVTLSCSPISGHRSVSWYQQTPGQGLQFLFEYFSETQRNKGNFPGRFSGRQFSNSRSEMNVSTLELGDSALYLCASSLGGYEGEAFFGQGTRLTVV.

The CDR3, as DNA: TGTGCCAGCGGCGACAGGTATCAGTTCTTC. It codes for CASGDRYQFF. V and J are TRBV2 and TRBJ2-1, with a tentative D call TRBD1 (6 bases). The germline V gene encodes CDR1 SNHLY and CDR2 FYNNEI. The CDR3 is made up of 10 amino acids. The V end lost 8 bases, the J end lost 13 bases, and 12 bases lay between the germline ends.

V is TRBV2 and J is TRBJ1-1, with D possibly matching TRBD1 (5 bases). The CDR3 has 13 residues. Germline V gene data show CDR1 as SNHLY and CDR2 as FYNNEI. Trimming left V 2 bases short and J 11 bases short, with 15 bases between. The CDR3, as DNA: TGTGCCAGCAGTGAACAGGGACTAAAGAAGGCTTTCTTT. Amino acid sequence: CASSEQGLKKAFF. The complete variable domain, with remaining parts taken from reference TRBV2 and TRBJ1-1, reads EPEVTQTPSHQVTQMGQEVILRCVPISNHLYFYWYRQILGQKVEFLVSFYNNEISEKSEIFDDQFSVERPDGSNFTLKIRSTKLEDSAMYFCASSEQGLKKAFFGQGTRLTVV.

This sequence joins TRBV5-5 and TRBJ2-1; 11 bases agree with TRBD2. The CDR3 has 16 residues. In germline, CDR1 is SGHKS, CDR2 YYEKEE (reference sequence). With V trimmed by 4 bases and J by 4 bases, 7 bases remained unmatched. The CDR3 nucleotides read TGTGCCAGCAGCGCAGGGACTAGCGGATTTTACAATGAGCAGTTCTTC. This translates into CASSAGTSGFYNEQFF.

V is TRBV5-5 and J is TRBJ1-2, with no clear D. This CDR3 spans 13 amino acids. V was trimmed by 0 bases and J by 4 bases, leaving 7 bases between them. Germline V gene lookup returns CDR1 SGHKS and CDR2 YYEKEE (reference sequence). The CDR3 region is CASSLDLPYGYTF. CDR3 DNA: TGTGCCAGCAGCTTGGATCTCCCCTATGGCTACACCTTC.

The CDR3 DNA follows: TGTGCCACCCGCGAGCGGGGTGATGAAAAACTGTTTTTT. As protein: CATRERGDEKLFF. The chain has TRBV10-3 and TRBJ1-4; the D is unclear. Germline lookup yields CDR1 ENHRY and CDR2 SYGVKD. V lost 10 bases, J lost 6 bases, and 15 bases lay in between. The CDR3 has 13 residues.

The chain couples TRBV28 to TRBJ1-1; D gene ambiguous. The length of the CDR3 is 13 residues. Germline loops: CDR1 MDHEN, CDR2 SYDVKM. CDR3 sequence: CAASYRLNTEAFF. CDR3 sequence (DNA): TGTGCAGCGTCTTACCGACTAAACACTGAAGCTTTCTTT.

V and J are TRBV6-5 and TRBJ1-6; D unresolved. The CDR3 is 14 residues long. Germline V lookup: CDR1 MNHEY, CDR2 SVGAGI. With 3 bases removed from V and 7 bases from J, the gap between germline ends came to 10 bases. CDR3 sequence (DNA): TGTGCCAGCAGTTATGGGAGGTTAAATTCACCCCTCCACTTT. It codes for CASSYGRLNSPLHF.

V usage is TRBV28 and J usage is TRBJ1-5; 9 positions agree with TRBD1. This CDR3 region has 15 residues. CDR1 and CDR2 (germline): MDHEN, SYDVKM. V shed 5 bases, J shed 1 base, and the junction held 3 bases outside the gene matches. CDR3 in DNA: TGTGCCAGCAGTGCACAGGGGGCGAGCAATCAGCCCCAGCATTTT. Amino acid sequence: CASSAQGASNQPQHF.

The chain recombines TRBV29-1 with TRBJ2-3; possibly TRBD2 for D (6 bases). The CDR3 is 13 amino acids. With 6 bases removed from V and 2 bases from J, the gap between germline ends came to 12 bases. Germline V gene lookup returns CDR1 SQVTM and CDR2 ANQGSEA. The CDR3 sequence: CSVGSGATDTQYF. In nucleotides, the CDR3 is TGCAGCGTGGGTTCGGGAGCCACAGATACGCAGTATTTT.

The CDR3 DNA follows: TGTGCCAGCAGTTACGGGGAGGGGCGTTCCTACGAGCAGTACTTC. Protein product: CASSYGEGRSYEQYF. The gene calls are TRBV6-5 and TRBJ2-7, with 7 nucleotides matching TRBD2. V lost 2 bases and J lost 1; bases outside the gene matches: 5. Per the germline V gene, CDR1 is MNHEY and CDR2 is SVGAGI. The CDR3 loop spans 15 amino acids.

J is TRBJ2-7 and V is TRBV5-1, with unresolved D. Germline CDR1 and CDR2: SGHRS and YFSETQ. Trimming took off 4 bases at V and 5 bases at J, with 19 bases between the two ends. The CDR3 is 15 residues long. CDR3 amino acids: CASSLGRLVVDEQYF. As DNA, the CDR3 is TGCGCCAGCAGCCTGGGTCGGCTAGTCGTCGACGAGCAGTACTTC.